A single sample gave rise to the 27 T cell receptor beta chains below, sequenced in a study of response to subunit inactivated influenza vaccine. MiXCR, run by TCRdb on the RT-PCR reads, gives a single entry per CDR3 protein. The sample holds hundreds of thousands of distinct CDR3 sequences, 10% to 15% seen once. The specimen comprised PBMCs from blood, sampled on the day of vaccination. These receptors all stem from a man aged 50 to 60 who received an inactivated influenza vaccine.

This clonotype was detected a few times. This chain links TRBV28 with TRBJ2-1; TRBD2 matches at 10 bases. Looked up from germline, CDR1 is MDHEN and CDR2 is SYDVKM. This CDR3 contains 15 residues. The V and J ends lost 2 bases and 9 bases, in that order; junction bases with no gene match: 7. The CDR3 loop reads CASSLGGTSGVEQFF. DNA of the CDR3: TGTGCCAGCAGTTTAGGAGGAACTAGCGGGGTTGAGCAGTTCTTC.

This clonotype has a count of ten or more. The rearrangement uses TRBV7-2 and TRBJ2-2; TRBD1 matches at 9 bases. J gave up 7 bases and V 7 bases, and 4 bases lay outside the gene matches. This CDR3 spans 13 amino acids. CDR1 is SGHTA and CDR2 is FQGNSA in the germline V gene. The CDR3 DNA reads as TGTGCCAGCAAGGGACAGGGAGTCGGGGAGCTGTTTTTT. This sequence encodes CASKGQGVGELFF.

V usage is TRBV6-2 or TRBV6-3 and J usage is TRBJ2-6, with 13 nucleotides matching TRBD2. Trimming at V came to 0 bases and at J to 1 base, leaving 9 bases not matched to a gene. In germline, CDR1 is MNHEY, CDR2 SVGEGT. The CDR3 is made up of 21 amino acids. The DNA of the CDR3 is TGTGCCAGCAGTTACTCGAGTCGCCCGGGACTAGCGGGGTCTGGGGCCAACGTCCTGACTTTC. It translates to CASSYSSRPGLAGSGANVLTF.

This clonotype was detected only a few times. The chain has TRBV7-2 and TRBJ2-7; TRBD2 might be the D (6 bases). The germline V and J ends were trimmed by 5 bases and 3 bases, with 23 bases remaining between them. Per the germline V gene, CDR1 is SGHTA and CDR2 is FQGNSA. This CDR3 is built from 17 residues. DNA for the CDR3: TGTGCCAGCAGCCCGACCCCCTTCGGGGGAGATAGCTACGAGCAGTACTTC. This sequence encodes CASSPTPFGGDSYEQYF.

CDR3 sequence reads: CASSLEGSGSPYEQYF. Written as DNA, the CDR3 is TGTGCCAGCAGCTTAGAGGGTAGCGGGAGCCCCTACGAGCAGTACTTC. V gene TRBV7-2 combines with J gene TRBJ2-7; 9 nucleotides align to TRBD2. The germline V gene has CDR1 SGHTA and CDR2 FQGNSA. Losses at the gene ends were 1 base for V and 2 bases for J; bases not matched to a gene: 6. The length of the CDR3 is 16 residues.

This sequence joins TRBV9 and TRBJ2-7, with a tentative D call TRBD2 (6 bases). V lost 3 bases and J 4 bases, leaving 14 bases between the germline ends. Per the germline V gene, CDR1 is SGDLS and CDR2 is YYNGEE. CDR3 length equals 14 residues. The CDR3, as DNA: TGTGCCAGCAGCGCCCGGGACTGGGGATACGAGCAGTACTTC. Its translation is CASSARDWGYEQYF.

The V and J genes are TRBV6-5 and TRBJ2-2, with a tentative D call TRBD1 (6 bases). V lost 1 base and J lost 0, with 9 bases in between. Germline CDR1 and CDR2: MNHEY and SVGAGI. This CDR3 is built from 16 residues. The DNA for the CDR3 is TGTGCCAGCAGTTACTTTTGGACAGCGAACACCGGGGAGCTGTTTTTT. This encodes CASSYFWTANTGELFF.

The CDR3 nucleotides read TGCGCCAGCAGCTTGGCGCAGTGGGAGAAAAGAAACACTGAAGCTTTCTTT. Translation gives CASSLAQWEKRNTEAFF. This chain links TRBV5-1 with TRBJ1-1, with D hard to call. The length of the CDR3 is 17 residues. Per germline, CDR1 SGHRS and CDR2 YFSETQ. V was trimmed by 0 bases and J by 2 bases, leaving 17 bases between them.

V is TRBV28 and J is TRBJ2-5, with TRBD2 as a possible D gene (5 bases). Deletions cut 3 bases from V and 4 bases from J, with 18 bases between. The CDR3 sequence is 16 residues long. Germline V gene data show CDR1 as MDHEN and CDR2 as SYDVKM. CDR3 DNA: TGTGCCAGCAGTTTCCCCCGGACGGGAAAGGGAGAGACCCAGTACTTC. Encoded protein: CASSFPRTGKGETQYF.

The table lists this clonotype with a few counts. The chain is built from TRBV29-1 and TRBJ2-1, with D possibly TRBD1 on 6 matching bases. This CDR3 contains 13 residues. V lost 7 bases and J 2 bases, leaving 12 bases between the germline ends. Germline CDR1 SQVTM, CDR2 ANQGSEA. CDR3 DNA sequence: TGCAGCGCTCGACAGGCGGCCTACAATGAGCAGTTCTTC. This translates into CSARQAAYNEQFF.

This clonotype was seen more than once but under ten times. The rearrangement uses TRBV6-4 and TRBJ2-2; D is ambiguous. This CDR3 contains 14 residues. With 8 bases removed from V and 4 bases from J, the gap between germline ends came to 14 bases. Germline V CDR1 and CDR2: MRHNA, SNTAGT. CDR3 protein: CASRRETSTGELFF. Written as DNA, the CDR3 is TGTGCCAGCCGGAGAGAGACGAGCACCGGGGAGCTGTTTTTT.

In nucleotides, the CDR3 is TGCAGTGCTAGAGGGACTAGCGGGAGTTCCTACAATGAGCAGTTCTTC. It translates to CSARGTSGSSYNEQFF. V and J are TRBV20-1 and TRBJ2-1; 13 bases match TRBD2. CDR3 length: 16 residues. V gave up 1 base and J gave up 1 base; unmatched junction bases: 1. Germline lookup yields CDR1 DFQATT and CDR2 SNEGSKA (reference sequence).

The table lists this clonotype with a few counts. The CDR3 DNA reads as TGTGCCAGCAGCCAAGTTCCTAGCGGGGTTGGGAATGAGCAGTTCTTC. It translates to CASSQVPSGVGNEQFF. This chain joins TRBV3-1 and TRBJ2-1, with 9 bases fitting TRBD2. The junction had 8 bases not matched to a gene; V was cut back by 1 base and J by 7 bases. The length of the CDR3 is 16 residues. From germline, CDR1 is LGHDT and CDR2 YNNKEL (reference sequence).

This clonotype was counted a few times. The CDR3 region has the DNA TGTGCCAGCAGTTACCCGACAGGGTTGAGCAATCAGCCCCAGCATTTT. It specifies CASSYPTGLSNQPQHF. This chain links TRBV6-2 or TRBV6-3 with TRBJ1-5; TRBD1 aligns across 7 bases. CDR1 is MNHEY and CDR2 is SVGEGT in the germline V gene. This CDR3 has 16 residues. V shed 2 bases, J shed 1 base, and the junction held 5 bases outside the gene matches.

The V gene is TRBV29-1, the J gene TRBJ1-2, with 8 positions matching TRBD1. The junction had 1 base not matched to a gene; V was cut back by 7 bases and J by 6 bases. This CDR3 spans 10 amino acids. Germline-derived CDR1 and CDR2 are SQVTM and ANQGSEA. The CDR3 loop is CSATGDGYTF. CDR3 sequence (DNA): TGCAGCGCGACAGGGGATGGCTACACCTTC.

The chain combines TRBV7-3 with TRBJ2-1; TRBD1 matches at 7 bases. The V and J ends lost 3 bases and 5 bases, in that order; junction bases with no gene match: 4. CDR3 length: 14 residues. CDR1 is SGHTA and CDR2 is FQGTGA in the germline V gene. The CDR3 sequence: CASSLDRINNEQFF. The DNA for the CDR3 is TGTGCCAGCAGCTTGGACAGGATTAACAATGAGCAGTTCTTC.

The rearrangement links TRBV5-5 to TRBJ2-7; perhaps TRBD2 as D (5 bases). CDR1 is SGHKS and CDR2 is YYEKEE in the germline V gene (reference sequence). The CDR3 consists of 14 residues. V was trimmed by 5 bases and J by 1 base, leaving 13 bases between them. As DNA, the CDR3 is TGTGCCAGCAGGACGACTATGCCATCCTACGAGCAGTACTTC. Translation gives CASRTTMPSYEQYF.

This clonotype came up a few times. The chain has TRBV6-2 or TRBV6-3 and TRBJ2-2; unclear D gene. From germline, CDR1 is MNHEY and CDR2 SVGEGT. This CDR3 region has 13 residues. V gave up 6 bases and J gave up 7 bases, with 12 bases separating them. The CDR3 region has the DNA TGTGCCAGCAGCCCAATCAAAAACGGGGAGCTGTTTTTT. The encoded protein is CASSPIKNGELFF.

The chain recombines TRBV3-1 with TRBJ1-6; possibly TRBD1 for D (5 bases). There are 15 residues in the CDR3. CDR1 is LGHDT, CDR2 YNNKEL, per germline (reference sequence). Trimming shortened V by 0 bases and J by 11 bases, and 14 bases separated the two germline ends. CDR3 protein: CASSQDGGGWAPLHF. The CDR3 DNA reads as TGTGCCAGCAGCCAAGATGGGGGGGGTTGGGCACCCCTCCACTTT.

This clonotype was observed many times. This chain links TRBV15 with TRBJ2-5, with D perhaps TRBD2 (6 bases). Per the germline V gene, CDR1 is LNHNV and CDR2 is YYDKDF (reference sequence). The length of the CDR3 is 15 residues. Trimming stripped 0 bases from V and 4 bases from J, with 12 bases between. The CDR3 loop is CATSRDPGDLETQYF. CDR3 in DNA: TGTGCCACCAGCAGAGATCCGGGGGACCTAGAGACCCAGTACTTC.

The gene calls are TRBV7-2 and TRBJ2-1; 11 nucleotides agree with TRBD2. With V trimmed by 5 bases and J by 8 bases, 11 bases remained unmatched. CDR1 SGHTA and CDR2 FQGNSA come from the germline V gene. This CDR3 is built from 16 residues. The CDR3 sequence: CASSARPSSGGHEQFF. CDR3 nucleotides: TGTGCCAGCAGCGCAAGACCGTCTAGCGGGGGGCATGAGCAGTTCTTC.

V usage is TRBV2 and J usage is TRBJ2-7; 11 bases match TRBD1. With 7 bases clipped from V and 3 bases from J, the junction kept 5 bases outside the gene matches. This CDR3 is 14 amino acids long. Germline V gene sequence: CDR1 SNHLY, CDR2 FYNNEI. Here the CDR3 DNA reads TGTGCCAGCAATGCGGGACAGGGGGGCTACGAGCAGTACTTC. As protein: CASNAGQGGYEQYF.

This chain joins TRBV4-2 and TRBJ2-1; TRBD2 agrees at 7 bases. This CDR3 contains 16 residues. Trimming cost V 0 bases and J 5 bases; bases outside gene matches: 7. Germline V gene sequence: CDR1 LGHNA, CDR2 YNFKEQ. The CDR3 DNA follows: TGTGCCAGCAGCCAAGACTCCCTAGCGGCGCACAATGAGCAGTTCTTC. The encoded protein is CASSQDSLAAHNEQFF.

The genes are TRBV20-1 and TRBJ2-5; D not resolved. The CDR3 is made up of 12 amino acids. The germline V gene has CDR1 DFQATT and CDR2 SNEGSKA (reference sequence). V was clipped by 0 bases and J by 4 bases, with 6 bases between them. CDR3: CSARENAETQYF. The CDR3 DNA reads TGCAGTGCTAGAGAAAATGCAGAGACCCAGTACTTC.

The V gene is TRBV3-1, the J gene TRBJ2-7, with TRBD2 as a possible D gene (5 bases). Germline CDR1 reads LGHDT; CDR2 reads YNNKEL (reference sequence). The CDR3 runs 17 residues. Deletions cut 1 base from V and 0 bases from J, with 16 bases between. The chain's CDR3 is CASSQVSGGLSSYEQYF. The CDR3 region has the DNA TGTGCCAGCAGCCAAGTTTCAGGCGGGCTAAGCTCCTACGAGCAGTACTTC.

This clonotype was seen a few times. The rearrangement links TRBV3-1 to TRBJ1-1, with no clear D. This CDR3 is 15 amino acids long. Trimming removed 7 bases from V and 0 bases from J, with 15 bases in between. Germline V gene lookup returns CDR1 LGHDT and CDR2 YNNKEL (reference sequence). CDR3 DNA: TGTGCCAGCACCAAAGGGTCAAGAATGAACACTGAAGCTTTCTTT. Translating it yields CASTKGSRMNTEAFF.

Only a few counts were recorded for this clonotype. The chain joins TRBV9 to TRBJ2-3; D possibly corresponds to TRBD1 (6 bases). V lost 4 bases, J lost 8 bases, and 14 bases lay in between. CDR1 and CDR2 from the germline V gene are SGDLS and YYNGEE. CDR3 length: 13 amino acids. The CDR3 DNA reads TGTGCCAGCAGCCCTACGCCCAGGGGTACGCAGTATTTT. It translates to CASSPTPRGTQYF.